The sequence of this T cell receptor (beta chain) was determined in a study of control samples from healthy donors and cancer patients. Clones were read by immunoSEQ multiplex PCR, and TCRdb kept only the in-frame ones, dropping some. The sample carries around 170,000 clones, approximately 92% recorded once. Trimming took 1 base from V and 5 from J, leaving 8 bases between them. CDR1 and CDR2 from the germline V gene are GTSNPN and SVGIG (reference sequence). This CDR3 spans 12 amino acids. Material for sequencing was blood. This clonotype originated in a man younger than 45 in good health. This chain links TRBV30 with TRBJ1-2; D gene ambiguous. CDR3 loop: CAWSGGPYGYTF. CDR3 bases: TGTGCCTGGAGTGGAGGTCCGTATGGCTACACCTTC.